This T cell receptor (beta chain) was recorded in a study of shared clonotypes between healthy human individuals. Whole-study findings and limits: Generation of non-shared clonotypes was less probable than generation of clonotypes shared by all four donors. Four donors held about 5.1% of naive CD4 clonotypes in common. Richness estimates generally favored naive over memory subsets.

Generated by immunoSEQ multiplex PCR, the TCRdb table keeps only in-frame clones and is missing some. The sample carries around 1 million clones, 76% recorded once. A remark on this clone: The antigen is not known.

Trimming cost V 1 base and J 3 bases, with 4 bases left between them. Germline CDR1 is SEHNR and CDR2 is FQNEAQ (reference sequence). The CDR3 totals 14 residues. Every donor, a Caucasian adult, lived in Nashville, Tennessee. This TCR came from a man aged 18 to 29 in good health. Sequenced: memory CD4+ T cells sorted from blood. Specified subset: CD45RA-negative fraction. This chain joins TRBV7-9 and TRBJ2-6; D remains ambiguous. CDR3 sequence: CASSLGIGANVLTF. The CDR3 DNA is TGTGCCAGCAGCTTAGGGATTGGGGCCAACGTCCTGACTTTC.